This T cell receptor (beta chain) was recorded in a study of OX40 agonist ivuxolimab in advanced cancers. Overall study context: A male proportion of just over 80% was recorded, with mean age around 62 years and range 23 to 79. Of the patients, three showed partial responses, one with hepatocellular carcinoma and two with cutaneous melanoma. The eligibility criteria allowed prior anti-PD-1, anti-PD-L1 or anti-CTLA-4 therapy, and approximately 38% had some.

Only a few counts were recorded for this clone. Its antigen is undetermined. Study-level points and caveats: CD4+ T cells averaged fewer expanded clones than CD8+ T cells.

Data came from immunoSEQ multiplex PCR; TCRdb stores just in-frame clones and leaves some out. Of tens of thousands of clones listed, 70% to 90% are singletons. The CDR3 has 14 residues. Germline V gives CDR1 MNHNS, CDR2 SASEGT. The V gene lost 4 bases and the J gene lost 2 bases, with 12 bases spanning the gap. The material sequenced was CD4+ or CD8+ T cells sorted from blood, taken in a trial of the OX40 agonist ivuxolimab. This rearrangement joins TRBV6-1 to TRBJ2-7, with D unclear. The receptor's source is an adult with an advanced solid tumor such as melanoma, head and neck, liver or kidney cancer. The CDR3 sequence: CASSVGPPTYEQYF. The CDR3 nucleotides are TGTGCCAGCAGTGTAGGGCCTCCAACCTACGAGCAGTACTTC.